The entry that follows covers one T cell receptor beta chain sequence. Its antigen is unidentified. These data are taken from a study of T cell responses to AZD1222 COVID-19 vaccine. Overall study findings and caveats: A mostly white British donor set with more females was recruited, and clonal diversity was possibly underestimated. Baseline testing showed seropositivity in only five or six AZD1222 recipients.

The V gene lost 4 bases and the J gene lost 4 bases, with 8 bases spanning the gap. Germline CDR1 LNHNV, CDR2 YYDKDF (reference sequence). This CDR3 has 13 amino acids. The assay was immunoSEQ multiplex PCR, and TCRdb's table has in-frame clones only and misses some. The sample records around 99,000 clones, about 89% being singletons. The sequence came from an adult who received the AZD1222 COVID-19 vaccine. This rearrangement joins TRBV15 to TRBJ1-5, with D unclear. Sequences were derived from peripheral blood, sampled 28 days after the second AZD1222 dose. The CDR3 region has the DNA TGTGCCACCAGCACCGTTCCAAATCAGCCCCAGCATTTT. Encoded protein: CATSTVPNQPQHF.